This TCR beta chain derives from a study of CD8+ T cells in alopecia areata. Overall study context: Treated patients were dosed with oral tofacitinib, taking 5 to 10 mg twice daily.

Study results and caveats: Compared with normal scalp, lesional scalp had higher clonality and more expanded CD8+ clones. Besides other cells, scalp samples also yield sequences of resident alphabeta T cells from normal skin.

Alopecia areata patients provided lesional scalp punch biopsies and peripheral blood, both collected for the study. This clone was detected only a few times. Its antigen is not identified. J was trimmed by 2 bases and V by 3 bases; bases with no gene match: 2. The CDR3 spans 14 residues. CDR1 SEHNR and CDR2 FQNEAQ come from the germline V gene (reference sequence). cDNA reverse transcribed from extracted RNA served as the sequencing template. Sequencing used immunoSEQ multiplex PCR; TCRdb keeps in-frame clones, though not all of them. In the table there are over 100,000 clones, about 49% of which are singletons.

The chain links TRBV7-9 to TRBJ1-1; 8 bases line up with TRBD1. The sample was CD8+ T cells sorted from blood, taken at week 0. The TCR was taken from a human donor with alopecia areata. This CDR3 reads CASSFTGGNTEAFF. The CDR3, as DNA: TGTGCCAGCAGCTTTACAGGGGGAAACACTGAAGCTTTCTTT.